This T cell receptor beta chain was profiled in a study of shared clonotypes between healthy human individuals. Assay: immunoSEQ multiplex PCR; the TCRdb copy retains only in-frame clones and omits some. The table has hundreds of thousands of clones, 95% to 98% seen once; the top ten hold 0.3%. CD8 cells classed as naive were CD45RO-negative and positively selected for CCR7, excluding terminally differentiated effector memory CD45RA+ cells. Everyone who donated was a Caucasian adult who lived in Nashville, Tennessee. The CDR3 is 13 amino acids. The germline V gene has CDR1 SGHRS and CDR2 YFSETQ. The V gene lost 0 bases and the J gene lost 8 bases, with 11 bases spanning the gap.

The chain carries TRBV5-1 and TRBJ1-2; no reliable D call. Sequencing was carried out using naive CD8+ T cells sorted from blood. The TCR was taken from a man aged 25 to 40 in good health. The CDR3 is CASSLAEVDGYTF. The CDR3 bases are TGCGCCAGCAGCTTGGCCGAAGTCGACGGCTACACCTTC.